This section outlines one T cell receptor beta chain sequence together with its context. This clonotype has a count of ten or more. Its antigen remains unidentified. There are no base qualities to consult, and no much larger clone falls within one base. For CDR1 and CDR2, the germline V gene lists MGHRA and YSYEKL. The cysteine opens and the phenylalanine closes a CDR3 of 18 amino acids. Kept here is only the CDR3 DNA, which spans 54 bases and is read in frame from base 1. V is pared back by 3 bases and J by 4 bases, with 22 bases lying between the germline termini. The sample belongs to a study of naive and memory T cell subsets (dated by TCRdb to the late 2010s). About the full investigation: The figure summarizing these samples reported 10 or so blood donors, 7 tuberculin skin test biopsies and 3 saline control biopsies. PCR2 was typically a SYBR Green qPCR stopped at a set threshold; low-input samples could instead use end-point PCR (approximately 6 cycles).

Paper-wide results and their limitations: The RNA-based method was acknowledged as potentially sensitive to TCR transcript changes with T cell activation and differentiation.

Receptors were amplified or captured by 5' RACE. Four rounds of PCR, run with the SP2 primer together with nested alpha and beta constant region primers, were used to amplify the ligated cDNA. For the blood and skin samples, TCR RNA was reverse transcribed with SuperScript IV using primers for the alpha and beta constant regions. T4 RNA ligase 1 was used to ligate an oligonucleotide containing the Illumina SP2 primer and a UMI to the 3' end of the cDNA. To prevent hairpin formation, the 12-nucleotide UMI was made up of two random hexamers with an eight-base spacer between them. TCR alpha and beta chain libraries were processed separately from the second PCR onward, with dual indexing for multiplexing. After pooling, the indexed libraries were analyzed by capillary electrophoresis and sequenced on either an Illumina MiSeq or NextSeq. PhiX DNA at about 4.5-7% was added to the libraries to raise base diversity and improve cluster recognition. The source study handled its data this way. Demultiplexor pulled UMIs out of read 2, joined the UMIs with the TCR sequence from read 1, and separated reads according to sample indices. Decombinator identified V and J genes and V-J junctions and gave each TCR a five-part identifier that included V and J deletions. Collapsinator relied on UMIs to correct both sequencing errors and PCR amplification heterogeneity, producing a UMI-based abundance for each TCR. CDR3Translator turned identifiers into nucleotide sequence, translated that sequence into amino acids, and pulled out CDR3 regions based on terminal motifs. Error-corrected alpha and beta TCR counts from blood and skin were compared after normalization to input RNA amount. Using fastp at Q25 and MiXCR, TCRdb reprocessed the public reads and kept productive beta chains. Rows are unified per CDR3 protein, each entry keeping the most common DNA and genes. TCRdb's processing, not the authors', yielded these V and J calls. Present in this sample are more than 60,000 distinct CDR3 sequences, roughly 8.1% of which were seen just once. Around 21% of the sample belongs to the ten largest clones.

The study described a robust, sensitive protocol for amplifying, sequencing and analyzing TCRs, using 3' ligation of a UMI-containing oligonucleotide to TCR cDNA. For whole blood analysis, approximately 2.5 ml of peripheral blood was collected from healthy adult volunteers into Tempus tubes, and RNA was extracted following the manufacturer's instructions. Total RNA was treated with RQ1 DNase, without cell sorting, prior to reverse transcription, with an input of about 1 to 1000 ng being targeted. To check how robust the pipeline was in samples where T cells make up a minority population, libraries were built from skin biopsies and whole blood.

The clonotype was recovered from a female donor in good health. This chain joins TRBV4-1 to TRBJ1-5; the D gene cannot be resolved reliably. The sequenced DNA: TGCGCCAGCAGCCATACACTCGGACGGACTAGGCGGAATCAGCCCCAGCATTTT. Its protein reads: CASSHTLGRTRRNQPQHF.